The subject of this entry is one TCR beta chain. Its antigen is currently unknown. This sample was taken from a study of shared clonotypes between healthy human individuals. Study results and caveats: Rarefaction exposed incomplete sorted-subset sequencing despite large depth.

In the source study's methods: As immunoSEQ supplied junction-only sequences (without quality scores), filtering differed. Generated by immunoSEQ multiplex PCR, the TCRdb table keeps only in-frame clones and is missing some. V, J and clone size reflect that table, while D and trimming were determined from the DNA. The sample has fewer than 3 million clones, about 90% seen once. This sequence originates from a man younger than 30 in good health. Some clones in this sample may be carry-over from other donors' samples. The sequenced sample was naive CD4+ T cells from PBMCs. Subset specified: CD45RA+ positively selected.

CDR3 nucleotides: TGTGCCAGCACCTTACAGGGTCGAAATCAGCCCCAGCATTTT. Translated: CASTLQGRNQPQHF. The J gene is TRBJ1-5, the V gene TRBV6-1, with a tentative D call TRBD1 (6 bases). The ends were cut back, 7 bases at V and 4 bases at J, with 14 bases in the middle. The CDR3 runs to 14 residues. Looked up from germline, CDR1 is MNHNS and CDR2 is SASEGT.